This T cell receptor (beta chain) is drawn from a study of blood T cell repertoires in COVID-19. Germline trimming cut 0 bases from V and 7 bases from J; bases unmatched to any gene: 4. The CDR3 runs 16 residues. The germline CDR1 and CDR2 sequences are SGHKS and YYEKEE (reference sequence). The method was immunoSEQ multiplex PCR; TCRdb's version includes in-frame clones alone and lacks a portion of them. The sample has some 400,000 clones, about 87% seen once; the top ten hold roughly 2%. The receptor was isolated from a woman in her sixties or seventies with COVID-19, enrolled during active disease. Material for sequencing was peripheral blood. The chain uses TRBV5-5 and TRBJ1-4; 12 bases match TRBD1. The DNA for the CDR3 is TGTGCCAGCAGCTTGGGGGACAGGGGGCGTTCTGAAAAACTGTTTTTT. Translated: CASSLGDRGRSEKLFF.